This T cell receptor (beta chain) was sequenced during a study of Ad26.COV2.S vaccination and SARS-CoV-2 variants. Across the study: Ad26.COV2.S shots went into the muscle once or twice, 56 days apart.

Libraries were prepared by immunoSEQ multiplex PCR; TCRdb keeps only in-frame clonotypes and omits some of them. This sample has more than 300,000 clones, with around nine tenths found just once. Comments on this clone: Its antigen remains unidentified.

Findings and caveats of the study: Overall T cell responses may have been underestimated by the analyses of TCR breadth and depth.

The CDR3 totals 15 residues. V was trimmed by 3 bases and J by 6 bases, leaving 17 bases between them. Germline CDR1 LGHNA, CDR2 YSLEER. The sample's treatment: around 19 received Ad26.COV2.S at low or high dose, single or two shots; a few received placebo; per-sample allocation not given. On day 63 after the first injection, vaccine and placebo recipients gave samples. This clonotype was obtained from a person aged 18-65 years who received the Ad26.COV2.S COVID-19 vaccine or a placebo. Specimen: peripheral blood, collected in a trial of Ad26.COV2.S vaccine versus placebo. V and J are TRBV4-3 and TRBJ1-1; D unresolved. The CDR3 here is CASSQRNFQRAEAFF. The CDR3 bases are TGCGCCAGCAGCCAGAGAAACTTCCAGAGGGCTGAAGCTTTCTTT.